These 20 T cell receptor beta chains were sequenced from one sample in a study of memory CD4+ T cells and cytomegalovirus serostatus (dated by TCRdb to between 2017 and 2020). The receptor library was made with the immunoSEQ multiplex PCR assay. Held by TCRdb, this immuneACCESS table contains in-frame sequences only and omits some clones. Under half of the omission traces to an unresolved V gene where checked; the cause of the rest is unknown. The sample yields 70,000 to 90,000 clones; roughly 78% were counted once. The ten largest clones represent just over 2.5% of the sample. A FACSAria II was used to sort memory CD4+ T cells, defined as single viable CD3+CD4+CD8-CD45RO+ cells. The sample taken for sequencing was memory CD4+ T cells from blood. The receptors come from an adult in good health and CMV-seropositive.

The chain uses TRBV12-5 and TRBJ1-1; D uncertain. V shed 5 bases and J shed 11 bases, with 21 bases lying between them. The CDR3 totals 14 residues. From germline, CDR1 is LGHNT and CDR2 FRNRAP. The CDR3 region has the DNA TGTGCTAGTGGTCTGAGGTTTCTAGAGAAAGGGGCTTTCTTT. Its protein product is CASGLRFLEKGAFF.

CDR3 protein: CASSGTGDTQYF. The CDR3 bases are TGTGCCAGCAGTGGGACAGGGGATACGCAGTATTTT. This chain connects TRBV2 to TRBJ2-3; 8 bases are a match to TRBD1. Trimming at V came to 4 bases and at J to 6 bases, leaving 0 bases not matched to a gene. CDR1 and CDR2 from the germline V gene are SNHLY and FYNNEI. This CDR3 has 12 residues. The whole variable domain, remainder taken from reference TRBV2 and TRBJ2-3, is EPEVTQTPSHQVTQMGQEVILRCVPISNHLYFYWYRQILGQKVEFLVSFYNNEISEKSEIFDDQFSVERPDGSNFTLKIRSTKLEDSAMYFCASSGTGDTQYFGPGTRLTVL.

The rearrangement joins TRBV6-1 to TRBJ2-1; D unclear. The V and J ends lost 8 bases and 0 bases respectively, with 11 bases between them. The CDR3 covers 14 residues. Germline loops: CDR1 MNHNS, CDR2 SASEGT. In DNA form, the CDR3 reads TGTGCCAGCCGTTTGGGTTTCTCCTACAATGAGCAGTTCTTC. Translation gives CASRLGFSYNEQFF.

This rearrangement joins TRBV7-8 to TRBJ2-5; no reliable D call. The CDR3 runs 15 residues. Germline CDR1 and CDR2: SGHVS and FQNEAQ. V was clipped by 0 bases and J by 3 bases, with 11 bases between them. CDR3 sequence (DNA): TGTGCCAGCAGCTTAGCATCTAGGAGTGAAGAGACCCAGTACTTC. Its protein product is CASSLASRSEETQYF.

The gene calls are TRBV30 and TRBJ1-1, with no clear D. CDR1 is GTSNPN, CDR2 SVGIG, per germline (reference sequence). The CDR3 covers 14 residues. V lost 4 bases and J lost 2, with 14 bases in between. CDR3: CAWNTGQANTEAFF. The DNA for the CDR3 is TGTGCCTGGAACACTGGGCAGGCTAACACTGAAGCTTTCTTT.

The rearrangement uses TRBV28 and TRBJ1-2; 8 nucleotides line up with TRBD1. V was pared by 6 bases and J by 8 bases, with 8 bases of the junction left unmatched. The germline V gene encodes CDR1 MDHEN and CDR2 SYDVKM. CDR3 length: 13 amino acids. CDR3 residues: CASRSRDRSGYTF. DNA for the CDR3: TGTGCCAGCAGATCTAGGGACAGGTCCGGCTACACCTTC.

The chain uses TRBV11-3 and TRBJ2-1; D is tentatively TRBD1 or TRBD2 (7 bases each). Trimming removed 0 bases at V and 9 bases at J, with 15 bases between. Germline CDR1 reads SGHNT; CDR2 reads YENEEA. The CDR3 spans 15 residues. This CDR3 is CASSLDLARGGEQFF. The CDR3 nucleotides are TGTGCCAGCAGCTTAGATCTGGCCAGGGGGGGTGAGCAGTTCTTC.

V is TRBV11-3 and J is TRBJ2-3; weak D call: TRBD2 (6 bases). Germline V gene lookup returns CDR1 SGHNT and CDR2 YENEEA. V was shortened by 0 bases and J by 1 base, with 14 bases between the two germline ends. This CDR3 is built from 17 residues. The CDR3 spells CASSLDSAGGGTDTQYF. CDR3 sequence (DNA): TGTGCCAGCAGCTTAGATTCCGCGGGCGGGGGCACAGATACGCAGTATTTT.

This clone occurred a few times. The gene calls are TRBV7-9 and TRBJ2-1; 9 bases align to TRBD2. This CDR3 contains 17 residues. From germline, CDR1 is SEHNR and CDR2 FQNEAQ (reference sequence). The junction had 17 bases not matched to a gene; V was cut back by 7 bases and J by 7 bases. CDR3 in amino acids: CASTSRRGREGLNEQFF. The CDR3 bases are TGTGCCAGCACCTCGAGGAGAGGGCGGGAGGGCCTTAATGAGCAGTTCTTC.

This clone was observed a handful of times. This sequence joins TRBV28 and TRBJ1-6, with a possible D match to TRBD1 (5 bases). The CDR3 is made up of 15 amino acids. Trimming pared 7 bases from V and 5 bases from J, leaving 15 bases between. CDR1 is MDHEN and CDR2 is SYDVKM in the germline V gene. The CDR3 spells CASTSGTGDNSPLHF. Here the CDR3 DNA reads TGTGCCAGCACCTCAGGGACGGGAGATAATTCACCCCTCCACTTT.

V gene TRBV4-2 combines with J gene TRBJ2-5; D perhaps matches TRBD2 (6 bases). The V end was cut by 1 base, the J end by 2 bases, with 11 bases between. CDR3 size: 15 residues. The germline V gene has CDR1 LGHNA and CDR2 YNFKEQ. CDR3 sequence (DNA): TGTGCCAGCAGCCAAGTTGTAGGGACTCAAGAGACCCAGTACTTC. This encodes CASSQVVGTQETQYF.

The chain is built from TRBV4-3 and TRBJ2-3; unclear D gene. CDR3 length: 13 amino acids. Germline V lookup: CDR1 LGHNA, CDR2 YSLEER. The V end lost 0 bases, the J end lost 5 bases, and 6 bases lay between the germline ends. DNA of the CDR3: TGCGCCAGCAGCCAAGATTGGGGAGATACGCAGTATTTT. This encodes CASSQDWGDTQYF.

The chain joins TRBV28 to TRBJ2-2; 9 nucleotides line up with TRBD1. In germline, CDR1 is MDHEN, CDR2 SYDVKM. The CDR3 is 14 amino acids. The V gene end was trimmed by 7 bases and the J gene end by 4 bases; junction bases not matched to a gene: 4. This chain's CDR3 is CASTGQGPTGELFF. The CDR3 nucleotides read TGTGCCAGCACGGGACAGGGCCCCACCGGGGAGCTGTTTTTT.

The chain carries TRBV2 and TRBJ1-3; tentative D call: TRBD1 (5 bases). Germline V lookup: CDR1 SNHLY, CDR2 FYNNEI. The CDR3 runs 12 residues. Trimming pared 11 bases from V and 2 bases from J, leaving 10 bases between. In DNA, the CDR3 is TGTGCCTGCATGGGGGCTGGAAACACCATATATTTT. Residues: CACMGAGNTIYF.

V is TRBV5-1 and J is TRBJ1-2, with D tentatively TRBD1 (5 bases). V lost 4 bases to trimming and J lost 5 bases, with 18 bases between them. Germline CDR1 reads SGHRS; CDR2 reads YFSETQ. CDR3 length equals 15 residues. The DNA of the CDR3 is TGCGCCAGCAGCCAGGGAAGGGCGGAGATATATGGCTACACCTTC. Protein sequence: CASSQGRAEIYGYTF.

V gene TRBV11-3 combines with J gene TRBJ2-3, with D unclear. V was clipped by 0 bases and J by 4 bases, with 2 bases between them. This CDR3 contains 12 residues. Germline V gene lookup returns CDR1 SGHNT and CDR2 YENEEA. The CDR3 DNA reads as TGTGCCAGCAGCTTAGACGCAGATACGCAGTATTTT. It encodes CASSLDADTQYF.

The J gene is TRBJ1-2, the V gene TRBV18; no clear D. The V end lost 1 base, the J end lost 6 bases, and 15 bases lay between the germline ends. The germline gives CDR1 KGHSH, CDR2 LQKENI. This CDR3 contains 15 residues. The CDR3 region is CASSPRQPLMDGYTF. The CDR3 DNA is TGTGCCAGCTCACCACGGCAGCCCTTAATGGATGGCTACACCTTC. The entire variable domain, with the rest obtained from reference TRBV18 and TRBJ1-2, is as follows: NAGVMQNPRHLVRRRGQEARLRCSPMKGHSHVYWYRQLPEEGLKFMVYLQKENIIDESGMPKERFSAEFPKEGPSILRIQQVVRGDSAAYFCASSPRQPLMDGYTFGSGTRLTVV.

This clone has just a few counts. CDR3 nucleotide sequence: TGTGCCAGCTCAGGAGGGGTGGACACCGGGGAGCTGTTTTTT. This encodes CASSGGVDTGELFF. The chain employs TRBV28 and TRBJ2-2, with D perhaps TRBD2 (6 bases). The V gene's germline CDR1 is MDHEN and CDR2 SYDVKM. The CDR3 has 14 amino acids. The V gene lost 8 bases and the J gene lost 3 bases, with 13 bases spanning the gap.

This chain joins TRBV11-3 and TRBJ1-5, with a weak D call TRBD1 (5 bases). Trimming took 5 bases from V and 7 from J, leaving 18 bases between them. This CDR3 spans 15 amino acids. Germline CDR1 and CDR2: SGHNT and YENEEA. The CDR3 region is CASSTPREVRQPQHF. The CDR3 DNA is TGTGCCAGCAGCACCCCCAGGGAGGTCAGACAGCCCCAGCATTTT.

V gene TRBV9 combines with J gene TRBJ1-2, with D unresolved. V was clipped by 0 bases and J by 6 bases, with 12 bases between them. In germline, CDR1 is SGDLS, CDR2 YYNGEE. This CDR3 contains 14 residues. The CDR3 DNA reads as TGTGCCAGCAGCGTAGGTCGGGGAACACATGGCTACACCTTC. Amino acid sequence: CASSVGRGTHGYTF.